This is a list of T cell receptor beta chains from one sample in a study of CXCR3-negative and CXCR3-positive naive CD8 T cells. For each CDR3 protein, TCRdb gives one entry from its re-call of the 5' RACE reads, without DNA. In total, the table holds over 150,000 distinct CDR3 sequences. The sequenced material came from naive CXCR3+ CD8+ T cells from blood. These receptors were collected from a human donor in good health. Some clones in this sample may be carry-over from other donors' samples. Both conserved end residues are part of each CDR3.

j_gene | v_gene | CDR3aa
TRBJ1-1 | TRBV20-1 | CSARDFNREAVSTEAFF
TRBJ2-7 | TRBV29-1 | CSVEMEGLYEQYF
TRBJ2-7 | TRBV29-1 | CSVEGGPYEQYF
TRBJ2-5 | TRBV12-3/TRBV12-4 | CASSHTEGETQYF
TRBJ2-1 | TRBV9 | CASSVADDNEQFF
TRBJ2-7 | TRBV12-3/TRBV12-4 | CASSAASGRAPYEQYF
TRBJ2-3 | TRBV6-6 | CASSYYRGGGATDTQYF
TRBJ2-7 | TRBV13 | CASSLPYKGVEQYF
TRBJ2-3 | TRBV7-9 | CASSDDRGDTQYF
TRBJ2-1 | TRBV4-3 | CASSRAPWGGANNEQFF
TRBJ2-7 | TRBV4-3 | CASSQGVLAQGNSYEQYF
TRBJ2-7 | TRBV27 | CASSPTGPRDHSYEQYF
TRBJ2-1 | TRBV7-6 | CASSLDQGFDEQFF
TRBJ2-7 | TRBV9 | CASSAQSGALFYEQYF
TRBJ2-1 | TRBV7-2 | CASSLGLAGINEQFF
TRBJ1-2 | TRBV4-1 | CASSRDGGAHDYTF
TRBJ1-2 | TRBV12-3/TRBV12-4 | CASSLVQGSGYTF
TRBJ2-5 | TRBV7-8 | CASSLAHPRESAETQYF
TRBJ2-2 | TRBV11-2 | CASSPTPDLSTGELFF
TRBJ1-2 | TRBV6-5 | CASSPDSLYGYTF
TRBJ1-6 | TRBV11-2 | CASSLAGPSYLHF
TRBJ1-2 | TRBV29-1 | CSVEDNREDGYTF
TRBJ1-6 | TRBV7-8 | CASSLNTPNINSPLHF
TRBJ2-1 | TRBV28 | CASSPRLAGGQDEQFF
TRBJ2-1 | TRBV5-4 | CASSPTPGQGLYNEQFF
TRBJ2-7 | TRBV2 | CASSEATGGTYEQYF
TRBJ2-2 | TRBV28 | CASSFGTRGGELFF
TRBJ2-7 | TRBV20-1 | CSARQGWDYEQYF
TRBJ2-7 | TRBV29-1 | CSVEDLGTGDFEQYF
TRBJ2-1 | TRBV12-3/TRBV12-4 | CASGTSWDDEQFF
TRBJ1-4 | TRBV7-3 | CASSLYGEGDEKLFF
TRBJ2-7 | TRBV7-9 | CASSPPGTAYEQYF
TRBJ2-7 | TRBV20-1 | CSARELAGEDKQYF
TRBJ2-7 | TRBV2 | CASSTWGQGAAYEQYF
TRBJ2-7 | TRBV28 | CASSLGGNPYEQYF
TRBJ2-3 | TRBV20-1 | CSAVSGVSTDTQYF
TRBJ2-1 | TRBV25-1 | CASSDLTRPNNEQFF
TRBJ2-7 | TRBV29-1 | CSVEASGDSYEQYF
TRBJ2-1 | TRBV3-1 | CASSLTPTSGVNEQFF
TRBJ1-1 | TRBV10-3 | CAIRDRGDTEAFF
TRBJ1-2 | TRBV13 | CASSLSPTETYGYTF
TRBJ2-5 | TRBV7-6 | CASSPTLYQETQYF
TRBJ2-5 | TRBV21-1 | CASSKRTRGRAEETQYF